Reported below is one T cell receptor beta chain. Its target antigen remains unknown. Base qualities are not at hand, and no much larger clone is one base apart. The entry originates in a study of T cell responses to AZD1222 COVID-19 vaccine (dated by TCRdb to the early 2020s). About the study as a whole: AZD1222 recipients whose second dose came at about 4 weeks and those whose second dose came at about 12 weeks were combined into one group, since spike-specific TCR depth and breadth did not differ between the two schedules. TCR sequencing covered over 230 trial participants: 207 given two doses of AZD1222 and 26 given two doses of MenACWY control vaccine. Trial participants were enrolled by age into subgroups of 18-55, 56-69 and 70-plus years, and around 150, 28 and 57 TCR-sequenced participants, respectively, were included in these subgroups. Study-wide findings and limitations: Only five to seven AZD1222 recipients were SARS-CoV-2 seropositive at baseline, limiting conclusions about previously exposed vaccinees. In the small 56-69-year group, the increase in depth fell short of significance, most likely because of low power. Because no day 14 peak-response samples were available, repertoires were characterized only after the peak T cell response. The vaccine-associated CD4 TCRs covered the entire spike protein, and the dominant responses fell in regions 160-218 and 743-854. Participants were mostly white British and included more females than males, and it was suggested by the authors that clonal diversity may have been underestimated. After two AZD1222 doses, spike-specific TCR breadth and depth were significantly higher than at day 0 and than in MenACWY recipients. Reportedly, almost half of the unique spike-specific TCRs recognized epitopes lying outside the regions that are mutated in the B.1.351 and B.1.1.7 variants.

The sample's time point label is to be understood as: baseline before first vaccination. The vaccinee samples were drawn from two UK trials, COV001 and COV002, one of which was a single-blind randomized controlled phase 2/3 trial testing AZD1222 (ChAdOx1 nCoV-19) in healthy adults. For TCRbeta chain sequencing, PBMC samples from trial participants were taken at day 0 and at day 28 after the second dose. The CDR3 runs 13 amino acids, cysteine and phenylalanine included. Solely the CDR3 DNA is kept, with 39 bases framed from the first base. V gives up 5 bases and J gives up 7 bases, and the segment between their germline ends measures 12 bases. The CDR1 and CDR2 encoded by the germline V gene (reference sequence) are PRHDT and FYEKMQ. The CDR3 regions of human TCRbeta chains were analyzed by immunosequencing. In the source study's methods: TCRs in the repertoires were matched against a reference library of SARS-CoV-2-specific TCRs that had been generated with the MIRA antigen-specificity platform. Breadth was defined as the fraction of unique TCRs that were SARS-CoV-2-associated. Depth was defined as the fraction of total T cells that were SARS-CoV-2-associated. Using the MIRA data, each spike-specific TCR was assigned both to the spike region to which the TCR was reactive and to a CD4 or CD8 class. Log10-transformed breadth and depth values were compared by one-way ANOVA with Sidak's multiple comparisons tests. The table was pulled from immuneACCESS by TCRdb, which kept in-frame rearrangements only. Such tables lose some clones; where checked, under half of the loss comes from unresolved V genes, and the rest has no known cause. D and trimming come from the DNA, and the V and J calls and clone size come from that table. This sample holds 78,000 or so clones; more than 70% were observed only once. The biggest ten clones account for less than 20% of the sample.

The sequence was collected from an adult in good health. The material sequenced was peripheral blood, taken on day 0 of AZD1222 vaccination. The chain couples TRBV13 to TRBJ2-1, with a tentative D gene TRBD2 over 5 matching bases. The bases read TGTGCCAGCAGCCCAATAGCGAAGAATGAGCAGTTCTTC. Its amino acids are CASSPIAKNEQFF.